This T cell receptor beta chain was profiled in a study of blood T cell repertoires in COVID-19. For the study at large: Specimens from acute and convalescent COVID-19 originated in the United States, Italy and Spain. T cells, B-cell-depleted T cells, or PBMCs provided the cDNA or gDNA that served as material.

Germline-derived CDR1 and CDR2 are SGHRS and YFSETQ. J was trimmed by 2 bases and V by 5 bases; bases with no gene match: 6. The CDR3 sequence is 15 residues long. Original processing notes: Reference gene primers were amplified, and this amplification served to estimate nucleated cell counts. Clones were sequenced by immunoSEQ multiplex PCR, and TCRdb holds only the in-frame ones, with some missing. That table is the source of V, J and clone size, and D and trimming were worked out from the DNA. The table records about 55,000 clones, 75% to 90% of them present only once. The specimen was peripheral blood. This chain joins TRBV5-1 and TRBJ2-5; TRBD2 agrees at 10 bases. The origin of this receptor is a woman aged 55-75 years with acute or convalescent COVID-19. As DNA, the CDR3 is TGCGCCAGCAGTCCCCCTAGCGGGGGACAAGAGACCCAGTACTTC. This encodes CASSPPSGGQETQYF.